These 18 T cell receptor beta chains came from one sample sequenced in a study of blood T cell repertoires in COVID-19. The data were produced by immunoSEQ multiplex PCR, yet TCRdb's version contains in-frame clones alone and is incomplete. Of over 130,000 clones in the sample, about 86% were seen once. The sequencing sample was made of peripheral blood. The receptors originated from a man in his sixties or seventies with acute or convalescent COVID-19.

The rearrangement uses TRBV6-5 and TRBJ1-2, with no clear D. This CDR3 has 14 residues. Germline V gene sequence: CDR1 MNHEY, CDR2 SVGAGI. V was cut by 5 bases and J by 7 bases, with 17 bases left in between. The CDR3 loop is CASSKTGSTAGYTF. CDR3 nucleotides: TGTGCCAGCAGTAAGACTGGTTCGACGGCTGGCTACACCTTC.

The rearrangement uses TRBV9 and TRBJ1-2, with D tentatively TRBD1 (5 bases). CDR3 size: 15 residues. The germline V gene has CDR1 SGDLS and CDR2 YYNGEE. Trimming stripped 1 base from V and 3 bases from J, with 13 bases between. The CDR3 region is CASSVMNKGHYGYTF. In DNA, the CDR3 is TGTGCCAGCAGCGTAATGAATAAGGGGCACTATGGCTACACCTTC.

This clone was counted a single time. The gene calls are TRBV10-3 and TRBJ2-1, with 8 bases fitting TRBD2. The CDR3 contains 16 residues. V shed 6 bases and J 7 bases; nucleotides not matched to a gene: 14. Germline CDR1 ENHRY, CDR2 SYGVKD. The CDR3 spells CAIRTTPAGAGNEQFF. The CDR3 bases are TGTGCCATCAGAACGACTCCAGCGGGGGCTGGGAATGAGCAGTTCTTC.

V and J are TRBV5-1 and TRBJ1-6; D unclear. The V end was cut by 0 bases, the J end by 8 bases, with 12 bases between. CDR1 and CDR2 (germline): SGHRS, YFSETQ. This CDR3 contains 15 residues. The CDR3 sequence: CASSLDSGQDSPLHF. CDR3 sequence (DNA): TGCGCCAGCAGCTTGGACAGCGGCCAAGATTCACCCCTCCACTTT.

The rearrangement uses TRBV7-8 and TRBJ1-5; the match to TRBD1 covers 9 bases. This CDR3 is built from 18 residues. V dropped 5 bases and J dropped 3; count of bases not matched to a gene: 14. Looked up from germline, CDR1 is SGHVS and CDR2 is FQNEAQ. The CDR3 DNA sequence: TGTGCCAGCAGCGCGCCCCCCACAGGGGGCGTCCCCAATCAGCCCCAGCATTTT. It yields the protein CASSAPPTGGVPNQPQHF.

The chain uses TRBV6-2 or TRBV6-3 and TRBJ1-2; the D is unclear. CDR1 MNHEY and CDR2 SVGEGT come from the germline V gene. The CDR3 is 16 residues long. The V end was cut by 2 bases, the J end by 7 bases, with 20 bases between. CDR3 in amino acids: CASSYEVGGLSIGYTF. The CDR3 DNA is TGTGCCAGCAGTTACGAGGTCGGAGGGCTGTCCATTGGCTACACCTTC.

The rearrangement links TRBV5-4 to TRBJ2-5; D might be TRBD1 (6 bases). Germline V CDR1 and CDR2: SGHNT, YYREEE (reference sequence). The V end was cut by 4 bases, the J end by 2 bases, with 12 bases between. The CDR3 covers 14 residues. The CDR3 DNA follows: TGTGCCAGCAGCCCCGGACAGCTACAAGAGACCCAGTACTTC. Protein: CASSPGQLQETQYF.

The chain couples TRBV19 to TRBJ2-1; the D is unclear. The ends were cut back, 6 bases at V and 4 bases at J, with 25 bases in the middle. Germline CDR1 reads LNHDA; CDR2 reads SQIVND (reference sequence). There are 18 residues in the CDR3. The CDR3 loop is CASRPHRLMAEPYNEQFF. CDR3 in DNA: TGTGCCAGTAGGCCCCATCGGTTGATGGCGGAGCCTTACAATGAGCAGTTCTTC.

This sequence joins TRBV5-1 and TRBJ2-5; tentative D call: TRBD2 (6 bases). The CDR3 spans 16 residues. Trimming left V 0 bases short and J 5 bases short, with 17 bases between. From germline, CDR1 is SGHRS and CDR2 YFSETQ. The DNA of the CDR3 is TGCGCCAGCAGCTTGGGTCCGGGACTCAGGAGGGAGACCCAGTACTTC. Amino acids: CASSLGPGLRRETQYF.

The CDR3 loop reads CSVEGQGGDEQYF. The CDR3 coding sequence is TGCAGCGTTGAAGGGCAGGGCGGCGACGAGCAGTACTTC. The chain joins TRBV29-1 to TRBJ2-7; TRBD1 is a possible D gene (5 bases). The CDR3 totals 13 residues. The V and J ends lost 1 base and 5 bases respectively, with 12 bases between them. The germline gives CDR1 SQVTM, CDR2 ANQGSEA.

The V and J genes are TRBV27 and TRBJ1-5; no firm D call. The germline CDR1 and CDR2 sequences are MNHEY and SMNVEV (reference sequence). Trimming stripped 5 bases from V and 2 bases from J, with 13 bases between. The CDR3 runs 15 residues. The CDR3: CASSVEAAGNQPQHF. The CDR3 DNA reads as TGTGCCAGCAGTGTAGAAGCCGCGGGCAATCAGCCCCAGCATTTT.

The rearrangement joins TRBV28 to TRBJ1-1; the D is unclear. This CDR3 spans 11 amino acids. Per the germline V gene, CDR1 is MDHEN and CDR2 is SYDVKM. The V end was cut by 8 bases, the J end by 1 base, with 5 bases between. CDR3 in amino acids: CASGGNTEAFF. CDR3 sequence (DNA): TGTGCCAGCGGCGGGAACACTGAAGCTTTCTTT.

The chain joins TRBV28 to TRBJ2-1; TRBD2 matches 12 bases. The CDR3 is made up of 15 amino acids. J gave up 6 bases and V 2 bases, and 2 bases lay outside the gene matches. Germline V gives CDR1 MDHEN, CDR2 SYDVKM. CDR3 sequence: CASSLILAGGNEQFF. CDR3 DNA sequence: TGTGCCAGCAGTTTAATACTAGCGGGAGGCAATGAGCAGTTCTTC.

This chain joins TRBV25-1 and TRBJ2-2; D is perhaps TRBD1 (6 bases). CDR3 size: 15 residues. V was pared by 6 bases and J by 0 bases, with 11 bases between. The germline gives CDR1 MGHDK, CDR2 SYGVNS. CDR3 DNA sequence: TGTGCCAGCAGAAAGGACAGAGCGAACACCGGGGAGCTGTTTTTT. This codes for CASRKDRANTGELFF.

The gene calls are TRBV14 and TRBJ2-1, with TRBD2 as a possible D gene (5 bases). CDR3 length equals 15 residues. Germline values: CDR1 SGHDN, CDR2 FVKESK. The V end was cut by 5 bases, the J end by 8 bases, with 19 bases between. CDR3: CASSTLRAGGYEQFF. In nucleotides, the CDR3 is TGTGCCAGCAGCACCCTGCGGGCCGGCGGGTATGAGCAGTTCTTC.

This clone was observed a single time. This chain connects TRBV6-6 to TRBJ1-1; 11 bases match TRBD1. This CDR3 spans 13 amino acids. Germline V CDR1 and CDR2: MNHNY, SVGAGI (reference sequence). V lost 2 bases to trimming and J lost 11 bases; unmatched junction nucleotides: 4. The CDR3, as DNA: TGTGCCAGCAGTTACGGACAGGGGGCAGCGGCTTTCTTT. Protein sequence: CASSYGQGAAAFF.

V usage is TRBV7-9 and J usage is TRBJ1-2; D may be TRBD1 (5 bases). The germline V gene has CDR1 SEHNR and CDR2 FQNEAQ (reference sequence). CDR3 length equals 13 residues. The V gene lost 8 bases and the J gene lost 3 bases, with 13 bases spanning the gap. The CDR3: CASSRAGYYGYTF. The CDR3, as DNA: TGTGCCAGCTCGCGAGCAGGGTACTATGGCTACACCTTC.

J is TRBJ2-7 and V is TRBV6-2 or TRBV6-3; D is possibly TRBD2 (5 bases). The germline V gene has CDR1 MNHEY and CDR2 SVGEGT. V lost 5 bases, J lost 7 bases, and 18 bases lay in between. This CDR3 region has 14 residues. The CDR3 spells CASSQPRDRREQYF. The CDR3 DNA sequence: TGTGCCAGCAGTCAACCCCGGGATAGGCGGGAGCAGTACTTC.